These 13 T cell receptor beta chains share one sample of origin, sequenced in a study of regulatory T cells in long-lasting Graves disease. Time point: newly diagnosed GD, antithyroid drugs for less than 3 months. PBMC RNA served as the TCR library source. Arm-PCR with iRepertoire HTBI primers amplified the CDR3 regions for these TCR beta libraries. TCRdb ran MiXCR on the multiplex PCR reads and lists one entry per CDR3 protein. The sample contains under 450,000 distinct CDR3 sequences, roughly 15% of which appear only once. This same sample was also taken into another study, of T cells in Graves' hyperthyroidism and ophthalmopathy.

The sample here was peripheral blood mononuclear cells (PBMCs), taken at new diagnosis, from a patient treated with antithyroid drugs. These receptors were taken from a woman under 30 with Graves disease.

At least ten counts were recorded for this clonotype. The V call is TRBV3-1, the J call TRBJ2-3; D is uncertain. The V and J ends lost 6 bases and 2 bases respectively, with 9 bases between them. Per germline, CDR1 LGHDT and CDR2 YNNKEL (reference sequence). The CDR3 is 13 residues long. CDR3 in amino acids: CASRGVPTDTQYF. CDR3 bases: TGTGCCAGCAGGGGCGTCCCCACAGATACGCAGTATTTT.

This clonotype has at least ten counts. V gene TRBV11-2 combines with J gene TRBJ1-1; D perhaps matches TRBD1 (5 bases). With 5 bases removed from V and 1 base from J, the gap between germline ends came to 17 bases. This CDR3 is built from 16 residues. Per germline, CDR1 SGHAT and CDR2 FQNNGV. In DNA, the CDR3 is TGTGCCAGCAGCCCCCCCGGGGGGAGCCCGAACACTGAAGCTTTCTTT. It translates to CASSPPGGSPNTEAFF.

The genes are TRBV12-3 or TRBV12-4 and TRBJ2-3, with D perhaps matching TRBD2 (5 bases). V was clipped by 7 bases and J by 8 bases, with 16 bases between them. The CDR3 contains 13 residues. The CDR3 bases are TGTGCCAGCATTTTTCGTAGCGACCCTACGCAGTATTTT. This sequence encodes CASIFRSDPTQYF.

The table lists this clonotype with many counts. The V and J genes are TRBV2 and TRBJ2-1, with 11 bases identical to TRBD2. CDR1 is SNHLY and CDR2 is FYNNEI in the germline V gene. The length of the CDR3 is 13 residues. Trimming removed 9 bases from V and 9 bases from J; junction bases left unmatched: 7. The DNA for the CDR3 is TGTGCCAGTAATAGCGGGGGGGCCGCTGAGCAGTTCTTC. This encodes CASNSGGAAEQFF.

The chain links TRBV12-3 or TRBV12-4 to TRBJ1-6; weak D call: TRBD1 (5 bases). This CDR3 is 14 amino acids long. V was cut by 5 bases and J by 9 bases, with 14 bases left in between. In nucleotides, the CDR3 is TGTGCCAGCAGTGGGACCTTATGGGGTTCACCCCTCCACTTT. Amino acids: CASSGTLWGSPLHF.

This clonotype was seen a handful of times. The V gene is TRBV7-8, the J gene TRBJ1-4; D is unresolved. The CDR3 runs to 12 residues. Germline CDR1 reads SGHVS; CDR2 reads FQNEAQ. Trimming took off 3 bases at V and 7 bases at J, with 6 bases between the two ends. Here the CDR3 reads CASSFTREKLFF. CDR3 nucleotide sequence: TGTGCCAGCAGCTTCACGCGTGAAAAACTGTTTTTT.

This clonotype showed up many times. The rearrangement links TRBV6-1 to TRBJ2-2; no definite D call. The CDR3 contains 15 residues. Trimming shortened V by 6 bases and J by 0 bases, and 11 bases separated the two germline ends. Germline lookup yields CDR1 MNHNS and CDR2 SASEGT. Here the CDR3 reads CASRTQAANTGELFF. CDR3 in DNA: TGTGCCAGCAGGACTCAGGCTGCGAACACCGGGGAGCTGTTTTTT.

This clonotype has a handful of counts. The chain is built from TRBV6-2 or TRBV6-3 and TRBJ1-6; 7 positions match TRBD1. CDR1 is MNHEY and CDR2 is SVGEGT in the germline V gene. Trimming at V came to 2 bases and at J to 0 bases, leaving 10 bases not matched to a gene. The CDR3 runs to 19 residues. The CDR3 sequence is CASSYSRGDRVSYNSPLHF. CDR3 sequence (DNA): TGTGCCAGCAGTTACAGTAGGGGAGACAGGGTCTCCTATAATTCACCCCTCCACTTT.

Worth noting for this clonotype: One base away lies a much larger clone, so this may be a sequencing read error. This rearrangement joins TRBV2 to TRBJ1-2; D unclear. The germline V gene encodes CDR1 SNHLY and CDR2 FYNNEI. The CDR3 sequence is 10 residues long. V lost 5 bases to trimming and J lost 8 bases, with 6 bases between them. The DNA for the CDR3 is TGTGCCAGCAGTCCGGGAGGCTACACCTTC. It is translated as CASSPGGYTF.

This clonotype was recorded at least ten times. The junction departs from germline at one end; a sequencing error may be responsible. This CDR3 is CASSISFNEQFF. CDR3 bases: TGTGCCAGCAGTATCTCCTTCAATGAGCAGTTCTTC. The gene calls are TRBV12-3 or TRBV12-4 and TRBJ2-1; no clear D. The CDR3 sequence is 12 residues long.

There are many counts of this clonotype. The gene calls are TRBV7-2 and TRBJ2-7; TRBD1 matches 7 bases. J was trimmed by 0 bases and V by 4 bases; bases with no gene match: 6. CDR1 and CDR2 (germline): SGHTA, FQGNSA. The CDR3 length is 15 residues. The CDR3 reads CASSYTGDSSYEQYF. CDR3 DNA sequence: TGTGCCAGCAGCTATACAGGGGATTCCTCCTACGAGCAGTACTTC.

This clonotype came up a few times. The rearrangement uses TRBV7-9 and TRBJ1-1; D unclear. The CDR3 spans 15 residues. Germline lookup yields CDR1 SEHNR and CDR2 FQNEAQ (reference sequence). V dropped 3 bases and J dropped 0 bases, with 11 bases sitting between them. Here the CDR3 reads CASSFAQVMNTEAFF. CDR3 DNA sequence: TGTGCCAGCAGCTTCGCTCAGGTCATGAACACTGAAGCTTTCTTT.

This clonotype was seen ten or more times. The CDR3, as DNA: TGTGCCAGCAGCCCAACCTCTGGGGCCAACGTCCTGACTTTC. Amino acids: CASSPTSGANVLTF. This chain connects TRBV3-1 to TRBJ2-6; D unclear. The CDR3 is made up of 14 amino acids. V was shortened by 4 bases and J by 0 bases, with 4 bases between the two germline ends. Looked up from germline, CDR1 is LGHDT and CDR2 is YNNKEL (reference sequence).